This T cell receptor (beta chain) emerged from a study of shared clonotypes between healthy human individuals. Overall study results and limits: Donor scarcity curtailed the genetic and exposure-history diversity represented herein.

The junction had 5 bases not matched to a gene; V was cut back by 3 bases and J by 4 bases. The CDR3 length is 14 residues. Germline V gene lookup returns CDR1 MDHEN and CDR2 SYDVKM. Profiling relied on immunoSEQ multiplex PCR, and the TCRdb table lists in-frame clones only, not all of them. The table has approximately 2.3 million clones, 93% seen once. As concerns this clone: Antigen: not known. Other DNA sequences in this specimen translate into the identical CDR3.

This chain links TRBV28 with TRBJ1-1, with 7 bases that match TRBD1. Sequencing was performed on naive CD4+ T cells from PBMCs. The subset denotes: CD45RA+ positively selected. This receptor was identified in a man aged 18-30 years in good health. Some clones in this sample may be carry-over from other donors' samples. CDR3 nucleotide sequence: TGTGCCAGCAGTTTGGGATCAGGGGGCACTGAAGCTTTCTTT. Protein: CASSLGSGGTEAFF.